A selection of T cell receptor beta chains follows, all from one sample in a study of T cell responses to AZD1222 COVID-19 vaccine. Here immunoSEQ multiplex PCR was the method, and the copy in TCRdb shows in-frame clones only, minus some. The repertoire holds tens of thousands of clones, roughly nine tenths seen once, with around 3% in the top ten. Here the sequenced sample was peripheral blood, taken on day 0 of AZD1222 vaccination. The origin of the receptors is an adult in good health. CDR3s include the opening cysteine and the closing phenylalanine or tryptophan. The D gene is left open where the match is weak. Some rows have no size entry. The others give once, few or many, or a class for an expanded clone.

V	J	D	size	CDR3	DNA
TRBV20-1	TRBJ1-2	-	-	CSASIGKGGYTF	TGCAGTGCTAGTATAGGGAAAGGGGGCTACACCTTC
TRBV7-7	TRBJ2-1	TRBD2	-	CASSLGGLAGPNEQFF	TGTGCTAGCAGCTTAGGAGGGCTAGCGGGGCCAAATGAGCAGTTCTTC
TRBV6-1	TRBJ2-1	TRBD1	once	CASSDLPGQGKDEQFF	TGTGCCAGCAGTGACCTGCCGGGACAGGGAAAGGATGAGCAGTTCTTC
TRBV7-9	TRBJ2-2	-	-	CASSLSTGNTGELFF	TGTGCCAGCAGCTTAAGTACGGGGAACACCGGGGAGCTGTTTTTT
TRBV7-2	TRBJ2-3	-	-	CASSPTTDTQYF	TGTGCCAGCAGCCCCACCACAGATACGCAGTATTTT
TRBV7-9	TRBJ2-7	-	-	CASSFGLSYEQYF	TGTGCCAGCAGCTTCGGACTCAGCTACGAGCAGTACTTC
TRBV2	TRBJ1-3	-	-	CACPVGGLSGNTIYF	TGTGCCTGCCCGGTGGGGGGGCTCTCTGGAAACACCATATATTTT
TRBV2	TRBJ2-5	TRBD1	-	CASSEDRGRETQYF	TGTGCCAGCAGTGAGGACAGGGGTCGGGAGACCCAGTACTTC
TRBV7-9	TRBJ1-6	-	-	CASSPRGGDNSPLHF	TGTGCCAGCAGCCCCAGGGGAGGTGACAATTCACCCCTCCACTTT
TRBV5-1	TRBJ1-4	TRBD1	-	CASSLGQGNEKLFF	TGCGCCAGCAGCTTGGGACAGGGTAACGAAAAACTGTTTTTT
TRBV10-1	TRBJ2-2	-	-	CASSDGGSNTGELFF	TGCGCCAGCAGTGATGGGGGGTCCAACACCGGGGAGCTGTTTTTT
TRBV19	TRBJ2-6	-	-	CASSGPKANVLTF	TGTGCCAGTAGCGGTCCGAAAGCCAACGTCCTGACTTTC
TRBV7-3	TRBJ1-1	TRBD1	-	CASSLTGGITEAFF	TGTGCCAGCAGCTTGACAGGGGGTATCACTGAAGCTTTCTTT
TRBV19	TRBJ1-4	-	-	CASSISQAPRKLFF	TGTGCCAGTAGTATAAGTCAGGCCCCAAGAAAACTGTTTTTT
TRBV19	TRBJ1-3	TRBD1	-	CASSPGDRGRFGNTIYF	TGTGCCAGTAGTCCTGGGGACAGGGGGCGCTTTGGAAACACCATATATTTT
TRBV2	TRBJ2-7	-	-	CASSPQGTYEQYF	TGTGCCAGCAGCCCCCAGGGGACCTACGAGCAGTACTTC
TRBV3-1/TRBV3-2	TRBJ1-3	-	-	CASSQMTVSSGNTIYF	TGTGCCAGCAGCCAAATGACGGTGAGCTCTGGAAACACCATATATTTT
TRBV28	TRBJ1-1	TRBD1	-	CASTNSDRGLGNTEAFF	TGTGCCAGCACGAACTCCGATAGGGGGCTCGGGAACACTGAAGCTTTCTTT
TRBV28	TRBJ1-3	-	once	CASSGGGGQGNTIYF	TGTGCCAGCAGCGGGGGGGGCGGTCAAGGAAACACCATATATTTT
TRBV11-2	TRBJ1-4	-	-	CASSLGPVEDEKLFF	TGTGCCAGCAGCTTAGGGCCAGTGGAGGATGAAAAACTGTTTTTT
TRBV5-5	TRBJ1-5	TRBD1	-	CASSWDRVLNQPQHF	TGTGCCAGCAGCTGGGACAGGGTTTTAAATCAGCCCCAGCATTTT
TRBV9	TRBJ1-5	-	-	CASSERDGSPQHF	TGTGCCAGCAGCGAGAGGGATGGGTCGCCCCAGCATTTT